The 32 T cell receptor beta chains below come from one sample, sequenced in a study of blood T cell repertoires in COVID-19. TCRdb's table, derived via immunoSEQ multiplex PCR, lists solely in-frame clones and lacks some. In the table there are some 240,000 clones, approximately 79% of which are singletons. Sequenced material: PBMCs or T cells enriched from blood (not recorded which). These receptors were collected from a young man with acute COVID-19.

This clone was counted only a few times. The chain combines TRBV20-1 with TRBJ1-1; no clear D. V lost 3 bases and J 5 bases, leaving 10 bases between the germline ends. Germline-derived CDR1 and CDR2 are DFQATT and SNEGSKA (reference sequence). The CDR3 has 12 residues. Here the CDR3 DNA reads TGCAGTGCTAGTCCCGGGAGGACTGAAGCTTTCTTT. This encodes CSASPGRTEAFF.

A remark on this clone: An end of the junction does not agree with germline; a read error may underlie this. The gene calls are TRBV5-1 and TRBJ2-3, with 9 bases that match TRBD1. The V gene's germline CDR1 is SGHRS and CDR2 YFSETQ. The CDR3 consists of 16 residues. The CDR3 coding sequence is TGTGCCAGCAGCACCGCGGGGGACAGGGGCACAGATACGCAGTATTTT. Translating it yields CASSTAGDRGTDTQYF. Full variable domain (missing parts from reference TRBV5-1 and TRBJ2-3): KAGVTQTPRYLIKTRGQQVTLSCSPISGHRSVSWYQQTPGQGLQFLFEYFSETQRNKGNFPGRFSGRQFSNSRSEMNVSTLELGDSALYLCASSTAGDRGTDTQYFGPGTRLTVL.

This clone was seen only once. The chain links TRBV6-5 to TRBJ1-2, with D unclear. Per germline, CDR1 MNHEY and CDR2 SVGAGI. This CDR3 region has 14 residues. The germline V and J ends were trimmed by 6 bases and 4 bases, with 15 bases remaining between them. CDR3: CASRDPAGSYGYTF. As DNA, the CDR3 is TGTGCCAGCAGGGATCCCGCGGGATCCTATGGCTACACCTTC.

The genes are TRBV10-3 and TRBJ2-5; 8 bases map to TRBD2. Germline trimming cut 0 bases from V and 5 bases from J; bases unmatched to any gene: 14. CDR3 length equals 18 residues. Germline V gene data show CDR1 as ENHRY and CDR2 as SYGVKD. CDR3 in amino acids: CAISESEVAGTHSETQYF. The DNA of the CDR3 is TGTGCCATCAGTGAGTCGGAGGTAGCGGGGACTCATAGCGAGACCCAGTACTTC.

In regard to this clone: The sample carries other DNA sequences with the same CDR3. The V call is TRBV27, the J call TRBJ2-3, with 7 bases fitting TRBD2. From germline, CDR1 is MNHEY and CDR2 SMNVEV (reference sequence). V lost 2 bases and J lost 0; bases outside the gene matches: 2. CDR3 length equals 15 residues. CDR3 coding DNA: TGTGCCAGCAGTTTACTAGCGGAAAGCACAGATACGCAGTATTTT. Protein sequence: CASSLLAESTDTQYF.

CDR3 DNA sequence: TGCGCCAGCAGCCAAGTGCGGGGGAATGAAAAACTGTTTTTT. Translation: CASSQVRGNEKLFF. This chain joins TRBV4-1 and TRBJ1-4; maybe TRBD1 (5 bases). V lost 1 base to trimming and J lost 5 bases, with 8 bases between them. This CDR3 spans 14 amino acids. The V gene's germline CDR1 is MGHRA and CDR2 YSYEKL.

About this clone itself: One end of the junction varies from germline; a read error may be responsible. This rearrangement joins TRBV19 to TRBJ1-4; 7 bases align to TRBD1. The germline CDR1 and CDR2 sequences are LNHDA and SQIVND (reference sequence). CDR3 length equals 14 residues. The CDR3 bases are TGTGCCGGTAGCGCGACAGGGTCTCGGGAAAAACTGTTTTTT. It codes for CAGSATGSREKLFF.

V gene TRBV9 combines with J gene TRBJ1-1; 9 bases match TRBD1. Germline V gives CDR1 SGDLS, CDR2 YYNGEE. The CDR3 runs to 15 residues. V lost 2 bases, J lost 1 base, and 3 bases stayed unmatched. This chain's CDR3 is CASSVLDRGNTEAFF. The DNA of the CDR3 is TGTGCCAGCAGCGTGTTGGACAGGGGGAACACTGAAGCTTTCTTT.

This chain connects TRBV29-1 to TRBJ2-7; 8 bases agree with TRBD2. The V segment lost 4 bases and the J segment 3 bases; nucleotides outside the gene matches: 5. Per the germline V gene, CDR1 is SQVTM and CDR2 is ANQGSEA. The CDR3 covers 13 residues. The CDR3 DNA follows: TGCAGCGTTGTGTTAGCGGGGCTCTACGAGCAGTACGTC. Protein sequence: CSVVLAGLYEQYV.

The chain recombines TRBV30 with TRBJ2-2; 11 bases match TRBD2. From germline, CDR1 is GTSNPN and CDR2 SVGIG (reference sequence). CDR3 length: 16 residues. The V gene end was trimmed by 8 bases and the J gene end by 5 bases; junction bases not matched to a gene: 13. CDR3 nucleotides: TGTGCCGCACACCCTCTTAGCGGGAGGGTTACCGGGGAGCTGTTTTTT. Its translation: CAAHPLSGRVTGELFF.

The chain combines TRBV25-1 with TRBJ1-1, with no clear D. The CDR3 loop spans 15 amino acids. Trimming stripped 4 bases from V and 1 base from J, with 13 bases between. Germline V gives CDR1 MGHDK, CDR2 SYGVNS. CDR3 region: CASSGHRAGNTEAFF. CDR3 coding DNA: TGTGCCAGCAGTGGCCACCGCGCTGGGAACACTGAAGCTTTCTTT.

About this clone itself: The germline gene is not matched at one end of the junction; a read error may be the cause. This chain links TRBV5-1 with TRBJ1-1, with 7 bases matching TRBD1. In germline, CDR1 is SGHRS, CDR2 YFSETQ. The CDR3 length is 16 residues. CDR3 DNA: TGTGCCAGCAGCGCCCTAGCCGGGACAGCTAACACTGAAGCTTTCTTT. This translates into CASSALAGTANTEAFF.

The chain recombines TRBV24-1 with TRBJ2-7, with TRBD1 as a possible D gene (5 bases). The length of the CDR3 is 13 residues. Germline CDR1 reads KGHDR; CDR2 reads SFDVKD. The V gene lost 2 bases and the J gene lost 2 bases, with 6 bases spanning the gap. The CDR3, as DNA: TGTGCCACCAGTGATTGGACAACCTACGAGCAGTACGTC. As protein: CATSDWTTYEQYV.

This clone was counted a single time. This chain connects TRBV4-3 to TRBJ2-2, with D perhaps TRBD2 (5 bases). CDR3 length equals 14 residues. The germline gives CDR1 LGHNA, CDR2 YSLEER. V was clipped by 6 bases and J by 1 base, with 9 bases between them. This CDR3 is CASRKDWNTGELFF. In DNA form, the CDR3 reads TGCGCCAGCAGAAAGGACTGGAACACCGGGGAGCTGTTTTTT.

The chain joins TRBV12-3 or TRBV12-4 to TRBJ1-4, with D unresolved. This CDR3 is built from 13 residues. Trimming took off 2 bases at V and 7 bases at J, with 8 bases between the two ends. As DNA, the CDR3 is TGTGCCAGCAGTTTAAGGCTAGGTGAAAAACTGTTTTTT. Encoded protein: CASSLRLGEKLFF.

The chain couples TRBV5-1 to TRBJ1-4; TRBD1 matches at 9 bases. The CDR3 loop spans 16 amino acids. Germline V gene lookup returns CDR1 SGHRS and CDR2 YFSETQ. With V trimmed by 1 base and J by 8 bases, 9 bases remained unmatched. The CDR3 DNA reads TGCGCCAGCAGCTTGCACGGGACAGGGATTAGCGAAAAACTGTTTTTT. Translated, it gives CASSLHGTGISEKLFF.

This clone has more than one count but fewer than ten. The chain combines TRBV18 with TRBJ2-1, with 9 positions matching TRBD1. Trimming took 6 bases from V and 6 from J; bases not matched to a gene: 9. Germline-derived CDR1 and CDR2 are KGHSH and LQKENI. The CDR3 is made up of 15 amino acids. CDR3 amino acids: CASSPRTGVGNEQFF. The CDR3 DNA follows: TGTGCCAGCTCCCCAAGGACAGGGGTGGGCAATGAGCAGTTCTTC.

The chain recombines TRBV3-1 (or the pseudogene TRBV3-2) with TRBJ2-4; 8 positions match TRBD2. The length of the CDR3 is 15 residues. With 0 bases clipped from V and 6 bases from J, the junction kept 4 bases outside the gene matches. Germline CDR1 is LGHDT and CDR2 is YNNKEL (reference sequence). The CDR3: CASSQDLSGRNIQYF. The CDR3 DNA follows: TGTGCCAGCAGCCAAGATCTAAGCGGGAGAAACATTCAGTACTTC.

The chain recombines TRBV5-1 with TRBJ2-3; 9 bases are a match to TRBD1. The CDR3 covers 15 residues. Trimming cost V 4 bases and J 2 bases; bases outside gene matches: 5. The V gene's germline CDR1 is SGHRS and CDR2 YFSETQ. This chain's CDR3 is CASSLDRGDTDTQYF. The DNA for the CDR3 is TGCGCCAGCAGCCTGGACAGGGGTGACACAGATACGCAGTATTTT.

This clone was counted between two and nine times. The chain recombines TRBV28 with TRBJ1-2; D unresolved. In germline, CDR1 is MDHEN, CDR2 SYDVKM. This CDR3 has 13 residues. Trimming shortened V by 3 bases and J by 2 bases, and 7 bases separated the two germline ends. The DNA for the CDR3 is TGTGCCAGCAGTTTCACGGGGAACTATGGCTACACCTTC. Amino acids: CASSFTGNYGYTF.

The rearrangement links TRBV5-1 to TRBJ1-4; D may be TRBD1 (6 bases). The CDR3 is 14 amino acids. V was trimmed by 5 bases and J by 4 bases, leaving 12 bases between them. The germline CDR1 and CDR2 sequences are SGHRS and YFSETQ. CDR3 residues: CASSGGAINEKLFF. Here the CDR3 DNA reads TGCGCCAGCAGTGGGGGGGCCATTAATGAAAAACTGTTTTTT. The whole variable domain, filled in from reference TRBV5-1 and TRBJ1-4, reads KAGVTQTPRYLIKTRGQQVTLSCSPISGHRSVSWYQQTPGQGLQFLFEYFSETQRNKGNFPGRFSGRQFSNSRSEMNVSTLELGDSALYLCASSGGAINEKLFFGSGTQLSVL.

The rearrangement joins TRBV6-5 to TRBJ2-7, with a tentative D call TRBD1 (5 bases). Trimming stripped 8 bases from V and 5 bases from J, with 16 bases between. The CDR3 runs 13 residues. The germline CDR1 and CDR2 sequences are MNHEY and SVGAGI. The CDR3 DNA follows: TGTGCCAGCCAACTTCAGGGCGGTCACGAGCAGTACGTC. Its translation is CASQLQGGHEQYV.

This chain joins TRBV11-2 and TRBJ2-5; D remains unclear. This CDR3 spans 13 amino acids. Per germline, CDR1 SGHAT and CDR2 FQNNGV. Trimming shortened V by 3 bases and J by 2 bases, and 7 bases separated the two germline ends. DNA of the CDR3: TGTGCCAGCAGCTTCGGAGCTCAAGAGACCCAGTACTTC. This gives the protein CASSFGAQETQYF. The full variable domain, in which reference TRBV11-2 and TRBJ2-5 provide the parts outside the CDR3, is EAGVAQSPRYKIIEKRQSVAFWCNPISGHATLYWYQQILGQGPKLLIQFQNNGVVDDSQLPKDRFSAERLKGVDSTLKIQPAKLEDSAVYLCASSFGAQETQYFGPGTRLLVL.

This chain connects TRBV18 to TRBJ1-5, with D perhaps matching TRBD1 (6 bases). The CDR3 runs 14 residues. Trimming removed 3 bases from V and 6 bases from J, with 12 bases in between. Germline-derived CDR1 and CDR2 are KGHSH and LQKENI. The CDR3 sequence is CASSPRQVGQPQHF. Here the CDR3 DNA reads TGTGCCAGCTCACCCAGACAGGTGGGTCAGCCCCAGCATTTT.

As for this clone: The junction departs from germline at one end; a sequencing error may be responsible. Distinct nucleotide sequences in the sample also encode this CDR3. The gene calls are TRBV5-1 and TRBJ1-2; D remains ambiguous. This CDR3 spans 13 amino acids. Germline V gene sequence: CDR1 SGHRS, CDR2 YFSETQ. CDR3 in amino acids: CASSLEGSRGYTF. CDR3 bases: TGTGCCAGCAGCTTAGAGGGTTCCCGTGGCTACACCTTC.

This clone was observed once. V and J are TRBV11-2 and TRBJ1-6; 9 positions match TRBD1. V shed 0 bases, J shed 10 bases, and the junction held 7 bases outside the gene matches. This CDR3 spans 16 amino acids. Germline V gives CDR1 SGHAT, CDR2 FQNNGV. CDR3 bases: TGTGCCAGCAGCTTAGATACTGGGACAGGGTTCTCACCCCTCCACTTT. Translating gives CASSLDTGTGFSPLHF. The variable domain in full, with the rest retrieved from reference TRBV11-2 and TRBJ1-6, is EAGVAQSPRYKIIEKRQSVAFWCNPISGHATLYWYQQILGQGPKLLIQFQNNGVVDDSQLPKDRFSAERLKGVDSTLKIQPAKLEDSAVYLCASSLDTGTGFSPLHFGNGTRLTVT.

This clone was found once. This chain links TRBV11-2 with TRBJ2-5, with 7 bases matching TRBD1. The CDR3 has 15 amino acids. Trimming at V came to 5 bases and at J to 5 bases, leaving 11 bases not matched to a gene. Germline V gives CDR1 SGHAT, CDR2 FQNNGV. CDR3 residues: CASSLPSGGMETQYF. The CDR3 bases are TGTGCCAGCAGCCTTCCCTCAGGGGGAATGGAGACCCAGTACTTC.

This chain links TRBV5-1 with TRBJ1-3, with TRBD1 as a possible D gene (5 bases). Per the germline V gene, CDR1 is SGHRS and CDR2 is YFSETQ. V was cut by 2 bases and J by 0 bases, with 12 bases left in between. The CDR3 is made up of 16 amino acids. For the CDR3, the DNA is TGCGCCAGCAGCTTAGAAGGGGTCCCCTCTGGAAACACCATATATTTT. Translation gives CASSLEGVPSGNTIYF.

J is TRBJ2-2 and V is TRBV19; no clear D. The length of the CDR3 is 15 residues. Deletions cut 2 bases from V and 0 bases from J, with 7 bases between. The germline gives CDR1 LNHDA, CDR2 SQIVND (reference sequence). The CDR3 nucleotides read TGTGCCAGTAGTATAAGACTTTCGAACACCGGGGAGCTGTTTTTT. Its translation is CASSIRLSNTGELFF. The entire variable domain, with the rest obtained from reference TRBV19 and TRBJ2-2, is as follows: DGGITQSPKYLFRKEGQNVTLSCEQNLNHDAMYWYRQDPGQGLRLIYYSQIVNDFQKGDIAEGYSVSREKKESFPLTVTSAQKNPTAFYLCASSIRLSNTGELFFGEGSRLTVL.

This clone was picked up one time. The V call is TRBV6-5, the J call TRBJ2-1; the match to TRBD2 covers 9 bases. CDR3 length equals 15 residues. The germline CDR1 and CDR2 sequences are MNHEY and SVGAGI. Losses at the gene ends were 6 bases for V and 9 bases for J; bases not matched to a gene: 12. This chain's CDR3 is CASRGPGLAWGEQFF. The CDR3, as DNA: TGTGCCAGCAGAGGACCGGGACTAGCTTGGGGTGAGCAGTTCTTC.

The chain joins TRBV11-3 to TRBJ2-1; 8 bases agree with TRBD2. This CDR3 comprises 16 residues. V lost 5 bases, J lost 0 bases, and 6 bases stayed unmatched. Germline CDR1 is SGHNT and CDR2 is YENEEA. For the CDR3, the DNA is TGTGCCAGCAGCCCCAATAGCGGGAACTCCTACAATGAGCAGTTCTTC. This gives the protein CASSPNSGNSYNEQFF.

The chain has TRBV28 and TRBJ2-1; no clear D gene. The CDR3 loop spans 14 amino acids. The germline gives CDR1 MDHEN, CDR2 SYDVKM. Trimming pared 3 bases from V and 0 bases from J, leaving 6 bases between. The CDR3 here is CASSLSVSYNEQFF. Written as DNA, the CDR3 is TGTGCCAGCAGTTTGAGCGTCTCCTACAATGAGCAGTTCTTC. Full variable domain (remainder filled in from reference TRBV28 and TRBJ2-1): DVKVTQSSRYLVKRTGEKVFLECVQDMDHENMFWYRQDPGLGLRLIYFSYDVKMKEKGDIPEGYSVSREKKERFSLILESASTNQTSMYLCASSLSVSYNEQFFGPGTRLTVL.